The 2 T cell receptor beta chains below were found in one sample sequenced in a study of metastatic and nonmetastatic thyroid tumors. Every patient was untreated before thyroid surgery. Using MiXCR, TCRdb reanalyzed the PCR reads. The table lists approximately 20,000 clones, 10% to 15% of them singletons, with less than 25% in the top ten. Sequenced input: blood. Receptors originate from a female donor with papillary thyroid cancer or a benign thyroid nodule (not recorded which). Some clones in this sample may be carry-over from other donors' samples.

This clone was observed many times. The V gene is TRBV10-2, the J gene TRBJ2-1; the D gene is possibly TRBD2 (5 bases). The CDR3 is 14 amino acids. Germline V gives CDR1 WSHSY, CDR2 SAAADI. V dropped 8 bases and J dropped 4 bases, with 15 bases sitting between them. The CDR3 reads CASRAPGIYNEQFF. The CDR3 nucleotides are TGCGCCAGCCGGGCCCCCGGGATTTACAATGAGCAGTTCTTC.

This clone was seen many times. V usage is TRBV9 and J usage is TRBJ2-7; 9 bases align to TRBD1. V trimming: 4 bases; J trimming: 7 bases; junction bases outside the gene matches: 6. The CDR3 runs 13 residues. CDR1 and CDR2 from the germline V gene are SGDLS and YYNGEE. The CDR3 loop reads CASSSGTGWEQYF. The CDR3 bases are TGTGCCAGCAGCTCGGGGACAGGGTGGGAGCAGTACTTC.